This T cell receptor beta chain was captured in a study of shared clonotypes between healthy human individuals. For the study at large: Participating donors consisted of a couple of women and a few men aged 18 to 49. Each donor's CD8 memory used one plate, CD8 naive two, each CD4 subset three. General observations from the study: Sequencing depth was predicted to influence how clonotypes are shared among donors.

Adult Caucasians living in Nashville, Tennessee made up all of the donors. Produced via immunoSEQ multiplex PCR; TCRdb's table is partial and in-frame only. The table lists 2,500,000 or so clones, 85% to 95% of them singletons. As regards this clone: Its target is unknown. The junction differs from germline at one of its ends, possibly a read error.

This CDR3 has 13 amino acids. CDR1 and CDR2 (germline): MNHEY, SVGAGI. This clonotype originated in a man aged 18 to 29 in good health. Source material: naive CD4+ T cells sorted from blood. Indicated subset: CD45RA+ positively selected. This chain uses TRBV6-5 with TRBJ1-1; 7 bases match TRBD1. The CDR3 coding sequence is TGTGCCATCAGTGAGGACAGGTACACTGAAGCTTTCTTT. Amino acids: CAISEDRYTEAFF.